These 25 T cell receptor beta chains originate from one sample sequenced in a study of shared clonotypes between healthy human individuals. The table came from immunoSEQ multiplex PCR; TCRdb's copy has only in-frame clones and leaves some out. The table records approximately 500,000 clones, 65% to 85% of them present only once. Sample: PBMCs. The receptors shown here come from a woman aged 40 to 50 in good health. Some clones in this sample may be carry-over from other donors' samples.

This chain's CDR3 is CASSPGGTSSYEQYF. CDR3 nucleotide sequence: TGTGCCAGTAGCCCAGGTGGGACTAGCTCCTACGAGCAGTACTTC. The chain employs TRBV19 and TRBJ2-7; TRBD2 aligns across 8 bases. This CDR3 comprises 15 residues. Germline V gene sequence: CDR1 LNHDA, CDR2 SQIVND (reference sequence). V trimming: 6 bases; J trimming: 0 bases; junction bases outside the gene matches: 7.

There are a few counts of this clone. The chain employs TRBV9 and TRBJ2-1; 9 bases line up with TRBD2. Germline values: CDR1 SGDLS, CDR2 YYNGEE. V trimming: 4 bases; J trimming: 4 bases; junction bases outside the gene matches: 15. This CDR3 comprises 18 residues. CDR3 nucleotides: TGTGCCAGCAGCTCCCCGCCGCAGGCTAGCGGGATGTACAATGAGCAGTTCTTC. Residues: CASSSPPQASGMYNEQFF.

Details on this clone: With a far larger clone one base away, a read error is the likely cause. V usage is TRBV11-2 and J usage is TRBJ1-2, with 7 positions matching TRBD1. CDR3 length: 14 residues. Germline lookup yields CDR1 SGHAT and CDR2 FQNNGV. As DNA, the CDR3 is TGTGCCAGCAGCCCCGACAGGGCAAACTGTGGCTACACCTTC. It yields the protein CASSPDRANCGYTF.

CDR3 protein: CASSLPGVQETQYF. CDR3 DNA sequence: TGTGCCAGCAGCTTACCAGGGGTCCAAGAGACCCAGTACTTC. The chain combines TRBV7-9 with TRBJ2-5; TRBD1 is a possible D gene (6 bases). With 2 bases removed from V and 1 base from J, the gap between germline ends came to 8 bases. This CDR3 is 14 amino acids long. Germline V CDR1 and CDR2: SEHNR, FQNEAQ (reference sequence).

This clone was found a few times. The V gene is TRBV29-1, the J gene TRBJ2-1; 7 bases are shared with TRBD2. Germline CDR1 is SQVTM and CDR2 is ANQGSEA. The V gene end was trimmed by 4 bases and the J gene end by 8 bases; junction bases not matched to a gene: 8. This CDR3 has 13 residues. CDR3 nucleotides: TGCAGCGTTGGGACTAGTCGGGGCGATGAGCAGTTCTTC. It specifies CSVGTSRGDEQFF.

The chain carries TRBV28 and TRBJ1-1; perhaps TRBD1 as D (6 bases). The germline gives CDR1 MDHEN, CDR2 SYDVKM. V shed 6 bases and J shed 8 bases, with 13 bases lying between them. This CDR3 has 12 amino acids. The CDR3 region has the DNA TGTGCCAGCAGCCGAGCAGGGGCCGAAGCTTTCTTT. It encodes CASSRAGAEAFF.

A word on this clone: Other DNA sequences from this sample encode an identical CDR3 as well. This chain connects TRBV2 to TRBJ2-1; D is unclear. V was trimmed by 6 bases and J by 4 bases, leaving 4 bases between them. Germline V gene lookup returns CDR1 SNHLY and CDR2 FYNNEI. This CDR3 is built from 11 residues. DNA for the CDR3: TGTGCCAGCAGCGAATACAATGAGCAGTTCTTC. It encodes CASSEYNEQFF. Filled out from reference TRBV2 and TRBJ2-1, the complete variable domain reads EPEVTQTPSHQVTQMGQEVILRCVPISNHLYFYWYRQILGQKVEFLVSFYNNEISEKSEIFDDQFSVERPDGSNFTLKIRSTKLEDSAMYFCASSEYNEQFFGPGTRLTVL.

Only one count was recorded for this clone. The genes are TRBV11-3 and TRBJ2-1, with D possibly TRBD1 on 5 matching bases. This CDR3 is built from 16 residues. Germline V gives CDR1 SGHNT, CDR2 YENEEA. Between the trimmed V and J ends, which lost 5 bases and 6 bases, there was a span of 20 bases. CDR3 sequence reads: CASSPGVGAGPNEQFF. For the CDR3, the DNA is TGTGCCAGCAGCCCAGGAGTAGGGGCAGGACCCAATGAGCAGTTCTTC.

The V gene is TRBV19, the J gene TRBJ1-1; 7 bases are a match to TRBD1. This CDR3 is 13 amino acids long. V lost 10 bases and J lost 0; bases outside the gene matches: 5. CDR1 is LNHDA, CDR2 SQIVND, per germline (reference sequence). CDR3 in DNA: TGTGCCACCTCTGGACAGGTGAACACTGAAGCTTTCTTT. It encodes CATSGQVNTEAFF.

The chain recombines TRBV20-1 with TRBJ1-2; unclear D gene. V dropped 5 bases and J dropped 5 bases, with 9 bases sitting between them. CDR1 and CDR2 from the germline V gene are DFQATT and SNEGSKA (reference sequence). The CDR3 contains 11 residues. CDR3 in amino acids: CSAGNNYGYTF. The CDR3 coding sequence is TGCAGTGCTGGTAATAATTATGGCTACACCTTC.

CDR3 coding DNA: TGTGCCAGCAGCCGCCGGGGACAGAGCACTGGAAACACCATATATTTT. This translates into CASSRRGQSTGNTIYF. The chain combines TRBV7-2 with TRBJ1-3; 7 bases are shared with TRBD1. Trimming took 5 bases from V and 2 from J; bases not matched to a gene: 9. Per germline, CDR1 SGHTA and CDR2 FQGNSA. The CDR3 consists of 16 residues.

The rearrangement links TRBV10-3 to TRBJ1-5; TRBD1 matches at 8 bases. CDR3 length equals 16 residues. With 5 bases clipped from V and 4 bases from J, the junction kept 10 bases outside the gene matches. Per germline, CDR1 ENHRY and CDR2 SYGVKD. The CDR3 protein is CAISPAGTGGNQPQHF. CDR3 sequence (DNA): TGTGCCATCAGTCCCGCCGGGACAGGAGGGAATCAGCCCCAGCATTTT.

This clone was seen once. The J gene is TRBJ2-1, the V gene TRBV18; 8 bases are a match to TRBD1. V dropped 5 bases and J dropped 1; count of bases not matched to a gene: 7. Germline V gene data show CDR1 as KGHSH and CDR2 as LQKENI. CDR3 size: 16 residues. The CDR3 reads CASSVGQDASYNEQFF. CDR3 nucleotide sequence: TGTGCCAGCTCAGTGGGACAGGACGCATCCTACAATGAGCAGTTCTTC.

This clone has more than one count but fewer than ten. The V gene is TRBV10-3, the J gene TRBJ2-5; TRBD2 matches at 12 bases. The J call is uncertain, as TRBJ2-7 better fits the DNA end. Per germline, CDR1 ENHRY and CDR2 SYGVKD. The CDR3 loop spans 20 amino acids. The CDR3 is CAIADPAGLAGPQISYEQYF. The DNA of the CDR3 is TGTGCCATCGCGGACCCAGCGGGACTAGCGGGCCCTCAAATCTCCTACGAGCAGTACTTC.

This clone was seen a handful of times. A read error likely explains this, since a far larger clone differs by one base. Other DNA sequences from this sample encode an identical CDR3 as well. V and J are TRBV5-1 and TRBJ1-2, with D hard to call. V was shortened by 0 bases and J by 5 bases, with 8 bases between the two germline ends. The CDR3 contains 13 residues. The germline V gene has CDR1 SGHRS and CDR2 YFSETQ. For the CDR3, the DNA is TGCGCCAGCAGCTTGGGGACCCTGTATGGCTACACCTTC. It codes for CASSLGTLYGYTF.

This clone was found many times. The genes are TRBV13 and TRBJ2-3; D remains unclear. Germline CDR1 PRHDT, CDR2 FYEKMQ (reference sequence). V lost 5 bases, J lost 6 bases, and 12 bases lay in between. The length of the CDR3 is 13 residues. The CDR3 loop is CASSPRSPDTQYF. CDR3 coding DNA: TGTGCCAGCAGCCCAAGGAGCCCCGATACGCAGTATTTT.

The chain couples TRBV5-4 to TRBJ2-5; TRBD2 aligns across 9 bases. The germline CDR1 and CDR2 sequences are SGHNT and YYREEE (reference sequence). V trimming: 4 bases; J trimming: 1 base; junction bases outside the gene matches: 5. This CDR3 is 15 amino acids long. CDR3 amino acids: CASSSSGRSQETQYF. The CDR3 DNA reads TGTGCCAGCAGCAGTAGCGGGAGAAGCCAAGAGACCCAGTACTTC.

This clone has only one observation. The J gene is TRBJ1-4, the V gene TRBV5-1; possible D gene TRBD1, 5 bases. CDR3 length equals 15 residues. Germline CDR1 reads SGHRS; CDR2 reads YFSETQ. The V end lost 1 base, the J end lost 6 bases, and 13 bases lay between the germline ends. CDR3 sequence (DNA): TGCGCCAGCAGCTTGACCTGGGGGGTTGATGAAAAACTGTTTTTT. Translation: CASSLTWGVDEKLFF.

Worth noting for this clone: This likely traces to a read error, being one base from a far larger clone. This sequence joins TRBV9 and TRBJ2-5; no clear D. The DNA end is a closer match to TRBJ2-7, so the J assignment may be wrong. This CDR3 is built from 16 residues. The germline V gene has CDR1 SGDLS and CDR2 YYNGEE. In DNA, the CDR3 is TGTGCCAGCAGCGTAGGCTCTAGTAACACGCTTAACGAGCAGTACTTC. Protein: CASSVGSSNTLNEQYF.

The chain has TRBV6-1 and TRBJ2-1, with a weak D call TRBD1 (7 bases). With 8 bases removed from V and 7 bases from J, the gap between germline ends came to 9 bases. The germline gives CDR1 MNHNS, CDR2 SASEGT. This CDR3 has 11 amino acids. For the CDR3, the DNA is TGTGCCAGCCCAGGGGGGAATGAGCAGTTCTTC. It encodes CASPGGNEQFF.

In regard to this clone: Different DNA sequences within this sample yield the same CDR3. V gene TRBV7-9 combines with J gene TRBJ2-1; 7 positions agree with TRBD2. Germline CDR1 SEHNR, CDR2 FQNEAQ (reference sequence). V trimming: 5 bases; J trimming: 2 bases; junction bases outside the gene matches: 9. This CDR3 is 16 amino acids long. CDR3 bases: TGTGCCAGCAGCCCGAGGGGCGGGAGTGCCTACAATGAGCAGTTCTTC. It yields the protein CASSPRGGSAYNEQFF.

This clone has only a few counts. The chain combines TRBV6-1 with TRBJ1-5; possible D gene TRBD1, 6 bases. CDR3 length equals 13 residues. V was cut by 6 bases and J by 5 bases, with 11 bases left in between. Germline CDR1 MNHNS, CDR2 SASEGT. In nucleotides, the CDR3 is TGTGCCAGCAGGTGGACAGCGGATCAGCCCCAGCATTTT. This encodes CASRWTADQPQHF.

This clone was found once. V and J are TRBV7-9 and TRBJ2-7; 8 bases align to TRBD1. The CDR3 consists of 15 residues. In germline, CDR1 is SEHNR, CDR2 FQNEAQ (reference sequence). V gave up 4 bases and J gave up 3 bases; unmatched junction bases: 8. The CDR3 DNA sequence: TGTGCCAGCAGCTCGACAGGGGATGGGGGCTACGAGCAGTACTTC. It yields the protein CASSSTGDGGYEQYF.

V usage is TRBV30 and J usage is TRBJ2-5, with D possibly being TRBD2 (6 bases). CDR3 size: 14 residues. The V gene's germline CDR1 is GTSNPN and CDR2 SVGIG (reference sequence). Trimming left V 0 bases short and J 4 bases short, with 12 bases between. This CDR3 reads CAWSVGSAGETQYF. The CDR3 region has the DNA TGTGCCTGGAGTGTGGGATCAGCGGGAGAGACCCAGTACTTC.

The chain combines TRBV5-4 with TRBJ2-5; 7 nucleotides match TRBD1. This CDR3 is 13 amino acids long. The junction had 7 bases not matched to a gene; V was cut back by 4 bases and J by 7 bases. Germline assignment: CDR1 SGHNT and CDR2 YYREEE (reference sequence). CDR3 bases: TGTGCCAGCAGCCTTAAGGGGGCCGGGACCCAGTACTTC. This encodes CASSLKGAGTQYF.